This TCR beta chain was identified in a study of blood T cells in healthy people across ages. General study results and limits: Diversity estimates drawn from one million T cells were deemed underestimates. While age rose, TCR beta diversity per million T cells dropped in a roughly linear way.

PCR was performed a second time for roughly 7 to 12 cycles using a sample-barcoded 5' primer and a J-beta primer mix. TCRdb fed the 5' RACE reads into MiXCR, producing one record per CDR3 protein. The data hold 750,000 to 950,000 distinct CDR3 sequences, with roughly 29% observed a single time. Turning to this clonotype: Its antigen is as yet unknown.

Unmatched junction bases numbered 9, after V lost 7 bases and J lost 1 base. The CDR3 length is 16 residues. Germline loops: CDR1 LNHDA, CDR2 SQIVND (reference sequence). These same data were also listed under a study on T cells of mothers and their children.

This clonotype was sampled from a woman aged 40-49 years in good health. Material: blood. The V gene is TRBV19, the J gene TRBJ1-1, with 10 bases that match TRBD1. This CDR3 is CASTPGDRGRNTEAFF. The CDR3 DNA follows: TGTGCCAGTACCCCAGGGGACAGGGGAAGGAACACTGAAGCTTTCTTT.